A selection of T cell receptor beta chains follows, all from one sample in a study of T-cell memory formation after mild COVID-19. TCRdb re-called the 5' RACE reads with MiXCR, one entry per CDR3 protein. The sample has around 390,000 distinct CDR3 sequences, about 16% seen once; the top ten hold 20% to 25%. The sample taken for sequencing was PBMCs or a T cell subset sorted from them (not recorded which). Receptors were obtained from a man aged 18 to 35 who had mild COVID-19 (a few samples of this study predate the infection). Cell type and time point are not known. CDR3s include the opening cysteine and the closing phenylalanine or tryptophan. A D gene is named only where the DNA matches it firmly. The size field is filled for only some rows; it gives once, few, many or a size class.

v_call,clone_size,j_call,d_call,cdr3_aa,cdr3_nt
TRBV25-1,.,TRBJ2-3,.,CASRPPGAYTQYF,TGTGCCAGCAGACCCCCTGGGGCTTATACGCAGTATTTT
TRBV5-8,few,TRBJ2-3,TRBD1,CASSLRGQSTDTQYF,TGTGCCAGCAGCTTGAGGGGGCAGAGCACAGATACGCAGTATTTT
TRBV12-3/TRBV12-4,.,TRBJ1-5,.,CASSLVGAGDQPQHF,TGTGCCAGCAGTTTAGTGGGGGCAGGGGATCAGCCCCAGCATTTT
TRBV18,many,TRBJ2-5,TRBD2,CASSPRTSGGGETQYF,TGTGCCAGCTCTCCGCGGACTAGCGGGGGCGGAGAGACCCAGTACTTC
TRBV6-5,few,TRBJ1-1,.,CASSGGSRAFF,TGTGCCAGCAGTGGGGGATCCAGGGCTTTCTTT
TRBV12-3/TRBV12-4,.,TRBJ1-1,.,CASSLTARMNTEAFF,TGTGCCAGCAGTTTAACGGCGCGGATGAACACTGAAGCTTTCTTT
TRBV7-8,.,TRBJ1-4,TRBD1,CASSSPPDRTNEKLFF,TGTGCCAGCAGCTCCCCCCCGGACAGGACTAATGAAAAACTGTTTTTT
TRBV5-1,.,TRBJ1-1,.,CASSLESGADTEAFF,TGCGCCAGCAGCTTGGAGTCCGGGGCGGACACTGAAGCTTTCTTT
TRBV7-6,.,TRBJ2-3,.,CASSVTQEDSASTDTQYF,TGTGCCAGCAGCGTAACCCAAGAGGACAGCGCTAGCACAGATACGCAGTATTTT
TRBV15,.,TRBJ2-7,.,CATSPGDSYEQYF,TGTGCCACCAGCCCAGGGGATTCCTACGAGCAGTACTTC
TRBV5-4,.,TRBJ2-1,.,CASSLTSRAGNEQFF,TGTGCCAGCAGCTTAACTTCCAGGGCTGGGAATGAGCAGTTCTTC
TRBV27,few,TRBJ1-2,.,CASQRGGENYGYTF,TGTGCCAGCCAACGAGGGGGGGAAAACTATGGCTACACCTTC
TRBV6-5,.,TRBJ2-2,TRBD1,CASSYGWTGSTTGELFF,TGTGCCAGCAGTTACGGCTGGACAGGGTCTACCACCGGGGAGCTGTTTTTT
TRBV29-1,.,TRBJ1-2,TRBD1,CSDSSQGGRDGYTF,TGCAGCGATTCCTCGCAGGGGGGGCGAGATGGCTACACCTTC
TRBV5-1,few,TRBJ1-1,.,CASSFGLRDTNTEAFF,TGCGCCAGCAGCTTTGGGCTCCGGGACACGAACACTGAAGCTTTCTTT
TRBV5-1,.,TRBJ1-1,TRBD1,CASSWGQGLDTEAFF,TGCGCCAGCAGCTGGGGACAGGGTTTGGACACTGAAGCTTTCTTT
TRBV9,few,TRBJ2-3,TRBD1,CASSRTGTGDQDTQYF,TGTGCCAGCAGTAGAACCGGGACAGGGGATCAAGATACGCAGTATTTT
TRBV24-1,many,TRBJ2-2,.,CATSDPRSGTGELFF,TGTGCCACCAGTGATCCTAGGTCGGGCACCGGGGAGCTGTTTTTT
TRBV7-2,.,TRBJ1-1,.,CASSFPGTRFYAFF,TGTGCCAGCAGCTTCCCCGGGACCCGATTCTACGCTTTCTTT
TRBV7-3,.,TRBJ2-1,TRBD2,CASSFLAGGQGEQFF,TGTGCCAGCAGCTTCCTAGCGGGGGGGCAGGGTGAGCAGTTCTTC
TRBV3-1,many,TRBJ2-1,.,CASSPRPNYNEQFF,TGTGCCAGCAGCCCGAGGCCTAACTACAATGAGCAGTTCTTC
TRBV6-6,.,TRBJ1-1,.,CASGRRNTEAFF,TGTGCCAGCGGTCGGAGAAACACTGAAGCTTTCTTT
TRBV7-9,many,TRBJ2-5,.,CASSPPRGLSKETQYF,TGTGCCAGCAGCCCCCCCCGGGGACTTTCGAAAGAGACCCAGTACTTC
TRBV12-3/TRBV12-4,.,TRBJ2-1,.,CASSLGTGRSSEQFF,TGTGCCAGCAGTTTAGGGACGGGCCGATCGAGTGAGCAGTTCTTC
TRBV2,.,TRBJ1-2,.,CASSLESVPAAF,TGTGCCAGCAGTTTGGAAAGCGTCCCGGCAGCCTTC
TRBV7-2,.,TRBJ1-6,.,CASSLAYNSPLHF,TGTGCCAGCAGCTTAGCCTATAATTCACCCCTCCACTTT
TRBV7-2,.,TRBJ1-5,.,CASSLVGPNQPQHF,TGTGCCAGCAGCTTAGTGGGGCCGAATCAGCCCCAGCATTTT
TRBV7-9,few,TRBJ1-4,.,CASSFRGGDEKLFF,TGTGCCAGCAGCTTCAGGGGAGGAGATGAAAAACTGTTTTTT
TRBV11-2,.,TRBJ2-3,TRBD2,CASSLDLGGLASRQTTDTQYF,TGTGCCAGCAGCTTAGATCTCGGGGGACTAGCGTCGCGCCAAACCACAGATACGCAGTATTTT
TRBV6-2/TRBV6-3,.,TRBJ2-5,.,CASGIGQQETQYF,TGTGCCAGCGGGATAGGACAGCAAGAGACCCAGTACTTC
TRBV12-3/TRBV12-4,.,TRBJ2-3,.,CASSEGRGYSVDTQYF,TGTGCCAGCAGTGAGGGGCGCGGATATTCGGTAGATACGCAGTATTTT
TRBV4-2,.,TRBJ2-5,TRBD1,CASSQGTTGGFGETQYF,TGTGCCAGCAGCCAAGGGACGACAGGGGGTTTTGGAGAGACCCAGTACTTC
TRBV28,.,TRBJ1-5,.,CASSLWGSVGNQPQHF,TGTGCCAGCAGTTTGTGGGGCAGCGTTGGCAATCAGCCCCAGCATTTT
TRBV4-3,.,TRBJ1-1,.,CASSQDVLGDQAFF,TGCGCCAGCAGCCAGGACGTTCTAGGGGATCAAGCTTTCTTT
TRBV9,.,TRBJ2-5,.,CASSVDVGGVGETQYF,TGTGCCAGCAGCGTAGATGTGGGGGGAGTAGGAGAGACCCAGTACTTC
TRBV5-1,few,TRBJ2-3,TRBD1,CASSSVTGRNVKDTQYF,TGCGCCAGCAGCTCGGTGACAGGGAGAAACGTTAAGGATACGCAGTATTTT
TRBV12-3/TRBV12-4,.,TRBJ2-7,TRBD2,CASSLRRGATYEQYF,TGTGCCAGCAGTTTAAGGCGGGGGGCAACCTACGAGCAGTACTTC
TRBV5-1,.,TRBJ1-1,.,CASRPHGANTEAFF,TGCGCCAGCAGACCGCACGGGGCTAACACTGAAGCTTTCTTT
TRBV20-1,.,TRBJ2-1,.,CSARKGSRQGGQFF,TGCAGTGCTAGGAAGGGCTCGAGGCAGGGGGGGCAGTTCTTC
TRBV5-1,many,TRBJ1-1,.,CASSEGQNTEAFF,TGCGCCAGCAGCGAGGGACAGAACACTGAAGCTTTCTTT
TRBV24-1,.,TRBJ1-2,.,CATSLQGHGYTF,TGTGCCACCAGCTTACAGGGCCATGGCTACACCTTC
TRBV20-1,few,TRBJ1-3,.,CSAFQGYGNTIYF,TGCAGTGCTTTCCAGGGGTATGGAAACACCATATATTTT
TRBV5-1,few,TRBJ2-3,TRBD2,CASSGGLAGGGGTDTQYF,TGCGCCAGCAGCGGAGGACTAGCGGGGGGAGGAGGCACAGATACGCAGTATTTT
TRBV15,few,TRBJ2-7,.,CATSRGGTSTYEQYF,TGTGCCACCAGCAGAGGCGGGACTTCTACGTACGAGCAGTACTTC
TRBV12-3/TRBV12-4,.,TRBJ1-1,.,CASTWVITEAFF,TGTGCCAGCACCTGGGTCATCACTGAAGCTTTCTTT
TRBV5-1,.,TRBJ2-5,TRBD2,CASSLTLAERGETQYF,TGCGCCAGCAGCCTGACTCTAGCGGAAAGAGGGGAGACCCAGTACTTC
TRBV24-1,few,TRBJ2-2,.,CATSDWITGELFF,TGTGCCACCAGTGATTGGATCACCGGGGAGCTGTTTTTT
TRBV12-3/TRBV12-4,.,TRBJ2-2,.,CASSPPDRLTGELFF,TGTGCCAGCAGTCCTCCCGACAGATTAACCGGGGAGCTGTTTTTT
TRBV6-6,.,TRBJ1-2,TRBD1,CASSYVRTGGSGYTF,TGTGCCAGCAGTTACGTTAGGACAGGGGGGTCTGGCTACACCTTC
TRBV29-1,.,TRBJ2-3,TRBD1,CSVAQGQGTDTQYF,TGCAGCGTTGCACAGGGGCAAGGTACAGATACGCAGTATTTT
TRBV5-1,few,TRBJ1-1,.,CASSPRVLGTEAFF,TGCGCCAGCAGCCCCAGGGTACTCGGCACTGAAGCTTTCTTT
TRBV18,.,TRBJ2-1,TRBD2,CASSPPTSGSYNEQFF,TGTGCCAGCTCACCTCCGACTAGCGGGAGCTACAATGAGCAGTTCTTC
TRBV3-1,few,TRBJ2-3,.,CASSPQTADTQYF,TGTGCCAGCAGCCCGCAGACAGCAGATACGCAGTATTTT
TRBV7-9,.,TRBJ1-5,.,CASSEGDTGAQQPQHF,TGTGCCAGCAGCGAGGGGGACACGGGCGCTCAACAGCCCCAGCATTTT
TRBV11-3,few,TRBJ2-7,.,CASSGGTTYEQYF,TGTGCCAGCAGCGGGGGGACAACCTACGAGCAGTACTTC